This T cell receptor (beta chain) was sequenced for a study of blood T cell repertoires in COVID-19. Study information: Acute-phase and convalescent COVID-19 samples originated in the United States, Italy and Spain. PBMCs, B-cell-depleted T cells, or T cells provided the cDNA or gDNA that made up the material.

Authors' data handling: From reference gene primer amplification, estimates of nucleated cell counts were derived. Data came from immunoSEQ multiplex PCR; TCRdb stores just in-frame clones and leaves some out. V and J calls and clone size come straight from that table; D and trimming were deduced from the DNA. The sample gives roughly 250,000 clones, 75% to 90% of which show up once; around an eighth is in the top ten. Germline V CDR1 and CDR2: SGHRS, YFSETQ. The CDR3 spans 17 residues. The J segment lost 2 bases and the V segment lost 1 base, leaving 8 bases of the junction unmatched. Material: peripheral blood. V usage is TRBV5-1 and J usage is TRBJ2-3, with 9 bases aligning to TRBD2. The sequence was obtained from a woman aged 55-70 years with active or convalescent COVID-19. This CDR3 is CASSLSGLASTTDTQYF. In nucleotides, the CDR3 is TGCGCCAGCAGCTTGTCTGGACTAGCGAGTACCACAGATACGCAGTATTTT.